The clone carrying this T cell receptor (beta chain) has just one count. Method: immunoSEQ multiplex PCR; TCRdb's copy keeps in-frame clones and lacks some. In the table there are about 74,000 clones, more than 70% of which are singletons. The sample is drawn from a study of control samples from healthy donors and cancer patients. Germline V gene lookup returns CDR1 WSHSY and CDR2 SAAADI. The germline V and J ends were trimmed by 7 bases and 1 base, with 8 bases remaining between them. CDR3 length equals 12 residues. The sample was blood. The receptor was derived from a woman aged 45-65 years in good health. This chain joins TRBV10-2 and TRBJ2-7, with D possibly TRBD1 on 6 matching bases. The CDR3: CASKQGSYEQYF. Written as DNA, the CDR3 is TGCGCCAGCAAACAGGGTTCCTACGAGCAGTACTTC.